This T cell receptor beta chain came from a study of blood T cell repertoires in COVID-19. Study at large: In each case, the material was cDNA or gDNA derived from T cells, B-cell-depleted T cells, or PBMCs.

Per the authors' pipeline: Quantification of nucleated cells was approximated via reference gene primer amplification. The repertoire was sequenced with immunoSEQ multiplex PCR; TCRdb's copy has only in-frame clones and lacks some. V and J calls plus clone size are reproduced from that table; the DNA served to infer D and trimming. The sample lists about 670,000 clones, approximately 90% occurring once. The CDR3 has 13 amino acids. Germline values: CDR1 LNHDA, CDR2 SQIVND (reference sequence). Trimming removed 6 bases from V and 4 bases from J, with 13 bases in between. The sample consisted of peripheral blood. The gene calls are TRBV19 and TRBJ2-7; D might be TRBD2 (6 bases). The clonotype was recovered from a woman under 30 with acute or convalescent COVID-19. The CDR3 here is CASRAGRGYEQYF. The CDR3 nucleotides are TGTGCCAGTAGGGCGGGGCGAGGGTACGAGCAGTACTTC.